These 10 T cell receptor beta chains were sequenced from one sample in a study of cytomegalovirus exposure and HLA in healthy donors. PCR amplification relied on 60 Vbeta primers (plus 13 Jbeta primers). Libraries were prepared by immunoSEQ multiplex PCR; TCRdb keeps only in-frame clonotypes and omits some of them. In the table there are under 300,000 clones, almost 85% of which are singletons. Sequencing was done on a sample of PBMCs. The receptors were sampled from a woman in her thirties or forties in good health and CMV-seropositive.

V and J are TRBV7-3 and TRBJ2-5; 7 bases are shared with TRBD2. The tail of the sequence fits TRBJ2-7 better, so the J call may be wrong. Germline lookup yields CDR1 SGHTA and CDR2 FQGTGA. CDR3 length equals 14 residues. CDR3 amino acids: CASSRTGGVSEQYF. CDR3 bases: TGTGCCAGCAGCCGCACGGGAGGCGTCTCCGAGCAGTACTTC.

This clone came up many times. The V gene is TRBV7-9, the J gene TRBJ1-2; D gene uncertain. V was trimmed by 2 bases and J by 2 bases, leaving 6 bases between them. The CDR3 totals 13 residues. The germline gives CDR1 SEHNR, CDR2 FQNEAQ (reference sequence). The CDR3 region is CASSLNINYGYTF. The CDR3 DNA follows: TGTGCCAGCAGCTTAAACATCAACTATGGCTACACCTTC.

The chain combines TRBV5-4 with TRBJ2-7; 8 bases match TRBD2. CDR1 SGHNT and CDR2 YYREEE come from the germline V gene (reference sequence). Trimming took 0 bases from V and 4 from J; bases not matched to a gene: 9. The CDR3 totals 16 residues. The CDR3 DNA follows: TGTGCCAGCAGCTTGGCCCGGGAGGGGAAGACTTACGAGCAGTACTTC. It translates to CASSLAREGKTYEQYF.

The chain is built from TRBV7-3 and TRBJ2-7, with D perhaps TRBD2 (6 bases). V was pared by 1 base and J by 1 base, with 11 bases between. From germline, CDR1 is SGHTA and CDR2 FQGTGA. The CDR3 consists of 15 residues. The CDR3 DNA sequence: TGTGCCAGCAGCTTAAACCCCGGGGGTTCCTACGAGCAGTACTTC. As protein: CASSLNPGGSYEQYF. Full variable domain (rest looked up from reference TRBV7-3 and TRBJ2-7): GAGVSQTPSNKVTEKGKYVELRCDPISGHTALYWYRQSLGQGPEFLIYFQGTGAADDSGLPNDRFFAVRPEGSVSTLKIQRTERGDSAVYLCASSLNPGGSYEQYFGPGTRLTVT.

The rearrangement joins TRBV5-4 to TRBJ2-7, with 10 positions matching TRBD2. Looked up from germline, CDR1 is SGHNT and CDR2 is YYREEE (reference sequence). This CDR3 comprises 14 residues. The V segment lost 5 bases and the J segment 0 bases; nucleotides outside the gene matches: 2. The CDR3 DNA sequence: TGTGCCAGCAGGGTAGCGGGAGGCTCCTACGAGCAGTACTTC. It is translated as CASRVAGGSYEQYF.

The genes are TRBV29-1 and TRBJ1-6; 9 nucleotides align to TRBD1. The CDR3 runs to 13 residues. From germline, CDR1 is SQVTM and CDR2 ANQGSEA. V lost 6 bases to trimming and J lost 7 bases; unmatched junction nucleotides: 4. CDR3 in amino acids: CSVGQGGNSPLHF. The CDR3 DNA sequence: TGCAGCGTGGGACAGGGAGGAAATTCACCCCTCCACTTT.

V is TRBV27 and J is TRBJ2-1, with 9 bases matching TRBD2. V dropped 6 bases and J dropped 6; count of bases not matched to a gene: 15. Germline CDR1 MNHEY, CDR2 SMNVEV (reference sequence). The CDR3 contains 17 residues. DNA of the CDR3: TGTGCCAGCAGCGAAATAGCGGGAGCCTTTGTTGGCAATGAGCAGTTCTTC. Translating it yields CASSEIAGAFVGNEQFF.

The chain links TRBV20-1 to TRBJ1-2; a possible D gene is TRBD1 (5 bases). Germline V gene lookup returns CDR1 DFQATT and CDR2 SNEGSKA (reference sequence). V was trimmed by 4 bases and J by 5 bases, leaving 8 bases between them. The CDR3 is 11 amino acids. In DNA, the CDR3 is TGCAGTGCTACAGGGATGTATGGCTACACCTTC. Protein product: CSATGMYGYTF.

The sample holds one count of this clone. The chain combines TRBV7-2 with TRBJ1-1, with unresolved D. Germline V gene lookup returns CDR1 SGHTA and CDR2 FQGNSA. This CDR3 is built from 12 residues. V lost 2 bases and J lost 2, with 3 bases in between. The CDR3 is CASSLTNTEAFF. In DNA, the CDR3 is TGTGCCAGCAGCTTAACAAACACTGAAGCTTTCTTT.

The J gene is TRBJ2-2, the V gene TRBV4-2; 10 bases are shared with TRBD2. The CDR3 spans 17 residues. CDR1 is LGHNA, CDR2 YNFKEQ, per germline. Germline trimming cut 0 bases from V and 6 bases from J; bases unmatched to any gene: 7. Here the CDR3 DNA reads TGTGCCAGCAGCCAAGATAGGCTAGCGGGAGTTCCCGGGGAGCTGTTTTTT. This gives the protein CASSQDRLAGVPGELFF.